A single sample is the source of the 15 T cell receptor beta chains below, sequenced in a study of T cells in Graves' hyperthyroidism and ophthalmopathy. Researchers amplified the TCR beta CDR3 regions from RNA transcripts. The HTBI primer set drove a first-round RT-PCR of the TCR CDR3. Each CDR3 protein is one row after TCRdb ran MiXCR on the multiplex PCR reads. The data show 400,000 to 600,000 distinct CDR3 sequences, about 15% seen once. The material sequenced was blood. Receptors were obtained from a woman in her twenties or thirties with Graves' ophthalmopathy.

This sequence joins TRBV7-8 and TRBJ2-3, with a tentative D call TRBD2 (7 bases). Germline V gives CDR1 SGHVS, CDR2 FQNEAQ. The CDR3 spans 14 residues. Trimming took off 7 bases at V and 0 bases at J, with 11 bases between the two ends. CDR3 sequence reads: CASIGGGSTDTQYF. The CDR3 nucleotides read TGTGCCAGCATAGGGGGAGGGAGCACAGATACGCAGTATTTT.

This clonotype has only a few counts. Its ends do not fully match the called genes, so a read error is possible. The J gene is TRBJ2-1, the V gene TRBV9; D is unclear. Germline V CDR1 and CDR2: SGDLS, YYNGEE. This CDR3 has 14 amino acids. CDR3 sequence reads: CASSPYDSNNEQFF. DNA of the CDR3: TGTGCCAGCAGCCCTTACGACTCCAACAATGAGCAGTTCTTC. Full variable domain (remainder filled in from reference TRBV9 and TRBJ2-1): DSGVTQTPKHLITATGQRVTLRCSPRSGDLSVYWYQQSLDQGLQFLIQYYNGEERAKGNILERFSAQQFPDLHSELNLSSLELGDSALYFCASSPYDSNNEQFFGPGTRLTVL.

This clonotype was observed at least ten times. The rearrangement uses TRBV3-1 and TRBJ2-7; D gene uncertain. CDR1 LGHDT and CDR2 YNNKEL come from the germline V gene (reference sequence). The CDR3 is made up of 14 amino acids. Trimming left V 2 bases short and J 3 bases short, with 11 bases between. This chain's CDR3 is CASSQSTPFYEQYF. The DNA of the CDR3 is TGTGCCAGCAGCCAATCGACACCTTTCTACGAGCAGTACTTC.

In this sample, this clonotype turned up many times. The chain has TRBV27 and TRBJ1-1; TRBD1 matches at 8 bases. The CDR3 extends over 17 amino acids. Germline CDR1 is MNHEY and CDR2 is SMNVEV (reference sequence). V lost 8 bases to trimming and J lost 5 bases; unmatched junction nucleotides: 19. CDR3 DNA sequence: TGTGCCAGCTTCGAATCGGACAGGGTCAGGAGGGGGACTGAAGCTTTCTTT. This gives the protein CASFESDRVRRGTEAFF.

V gene TRBV20-1 combines with J gene TRBJ2-3, with unresolved D. CDR1 and CDR2 from the germline V gene are DFQATT and SNEGSKA (reference sequence). This CDR3 is built from 12 residues. V lost 5 bases and J lost 4, with 10 bases in between. The CDR3 region has the DNA TGCAGTGCTCAACCTTCGGCAGATACGCAGTATTTT. The encoded protein is CSAQPSADTQYF.

The chain is built from TRBV5-1 and TRBJ2-1, with 11 bases fitting TRBD2. The CDR3 is 18 amino acids. The V segment lost 0 bases and the J segment 2 bases; nucleotides outside the gene matches: 7. The germline V gene encodes CDR1 SGHRS and CDR2 YFSETQ. In nucleotides, the CDR3 is TGCGCCAGCAGCTTGGGACTAGCGGGGAGGGGGGCCTACAATGAGCAGTTCTTC. It translates to CASSLGLAGRGAYNEQFF.

The V gene is TRBV28, the J gene TRBJ2-5, with 7 bases identical to TRBD2. This CDR3 is 15 amino acids long. Germline assignment: CDR1 MDHEN and CDR2 SYDVKM. The ends lost 3 bases at V and 4 bases at J; junction bases unmatched: 8. CDR3 nucleotide sequence: TGTGCCAGCAGTTTGGGGGGGAGATCCCGAGAGACCCAGTACTTC. Amino acids: CASSLGGRSRETQYF. Full variable domain (missing parts from reference TRBV28 and TRBJ2-5): DVKVTQSSRYLVKRTGEKVFLECVQDMDHENMFWYRQDPGLGLRLIYFSYDVKMKEKGDIPEGYSVSREKKERFSLILESASTNQTSMYLCASSLGGRSRETQYFGPGTRLLVL.

The CDR3 sequence: CASSQSTRAIYGYTF. CDR3 DNA sequence: TGTGCCAGCAGCCAGTCTACTCGGGCGATTTATGGCTACACCTTC. V usage is TRBV14 and J usage is TRBJ1-2; D call uncertain. V lost 3 bases, J lost 5 bases, and 16 bases lay in between. The CDR3 loop spans 15 amino acids. Germline CDR1 and CDR2: SGHDN and FVKESK.

This clonotype was recorded a few times. V and J are TRBV28 and TRBJ1-4; D perhaps matches TRBD1 (6 bases). V was cut by 6 bases and J by 3 bases, with 11 bases left in between. The V gene's germline CDR1 is MDHEN and CDR2 SYDVKM. The CDR3 spans 14 residues. CDR3 sequence reads: CASSLGQPNEKLFF. CDR3 DNA: TGTGCCAGCAGCCTCGGACAGCCTAATGAAAAACTGTTTTTT. The full variable domain, in which reference TRBV28 and TRBJ1-4 provide the parts outside the CDR3, is DVKVTQSSRYLVKRTGEKVFLECVQDMDHENMFWYRQDPGLGLRLIYFSYDVKMKEKGDIPEGYSVSREKKERFSLILESASTNQTSMYLCASSLGQPNEKLFFGSGTQLSVL.

The rearrangement uses TRBV6-2 or TRBV6-3 and TRBJ2-1; D not certain. Germline CDR1 and CDR2: MNHEY and SVGEGT. Trimming left V 3 bases short and J 2 bases short, with 14 bases between. This CDR3 comprises 16 residues. In DNA form, the CDR3 reads TGTGCCAGCAGTTATTTCGGCGGTAGTACCTACAATGAGCAGTTCTTC. It yields the protein CASSYFGGSTYNEQFF.

The J gene is TRBJ1-1, the V gene TRBV18, with D unresolved. The length of the CDR3 is 12 residues. The germline V gene encodes CDR1 KGHSH and CDR2 LQKENI. The V gene lost 3 bases and the J gene lost 3 bases, with 5 bases spanning the gap. The CDR3 DNA reads TGTGCCAGCTCACCCAGTGACACTGAAGCTTTCTTT. Amino acid sequence: CASSPSDTEAFF.

Only one count was recorded for this clonotype. A much larger clone differs by one base, so this may be a read error. V is TRBV24-1 and J is TRBJ2-2; 7 bases match TRBD2. CDR1 KGHDR and CDR2 SFDVKD come from the germline V gene. This CDR3 has 16 amino acids. The CDR3 spells CSTSDMSGTHTGELFF. The CDR3 nucleotides are TGTTCCACCAGTGATATGAGCGGGACCCACACCGGGGAGCTGTTTTTT.

This clonotype occurred a few times. This may come from a read error, since a much larger clone is one base off. This chain uses TRBV2 with TRBJ2-4; 7 positions agree with TRBD1. The CDR3 covers 15 residues. With V trimmed by 8 bases and J by 5 bases, 12 bases remained unmatched. Germline loops: CDR1 SNHLY, CDR2 FYNNEI. The CDR3 DNA sequence: TGTGCCAGCGGTTACGACAGGGACCCCGAAAACATTCAGTACTTC. This sequence encodes CASGYDRDPENIQYF. The full variable domain, with the rest looked up from reference TRBV2 and TRBJ2-4, is EPEVTQTPSHQVTQMGQEVILRCVPISNHLYFYWYRQILGQKVEFLVSFYNNEISEKSEIFDDQFSVERPDGSNFTLKIRSTKLEDSAMYFCASGYDRDPENIQYFGAGTRLSVL.

V gene TRBV6-1 combines with J gene TRBJ2-3; either TRBD1 or TRBD2 may supply D (7 bases each). The V gene's germline CDR1 is MNHNS and CDR2 SASEGT. Trimming removed 5 bases from V and 1 base from J, with 16 bases in between. The CDR3 consists of 16 residues. Here the CDR3 DNA reads TGTGCCAGCAGTAGGGGGCAGGGGGGGGGCACAGATACGCAGTATTTT. It is translated as CASSRGQGGGTDTQYF.

Regarding this clonotype: A junction end diverges from the germline sequence, so it may reflect a read error. V usage is TRBV5-1 and J usage is TRBJ2-3, with a tentative D call TRBD1 (7 bases). The CDR3 has 19 amino acids. The germline gives CDR1 SGHRS, CDR2 YFSETQ. The CDR3 loop is CASSLLDRKRATNTDTQYF. The CDR3 nucleotides are TGTGCCAGCAGCTTGTTGGACAGGAAGCGGGCTACGAACACAGATACGCAGTATTTT.